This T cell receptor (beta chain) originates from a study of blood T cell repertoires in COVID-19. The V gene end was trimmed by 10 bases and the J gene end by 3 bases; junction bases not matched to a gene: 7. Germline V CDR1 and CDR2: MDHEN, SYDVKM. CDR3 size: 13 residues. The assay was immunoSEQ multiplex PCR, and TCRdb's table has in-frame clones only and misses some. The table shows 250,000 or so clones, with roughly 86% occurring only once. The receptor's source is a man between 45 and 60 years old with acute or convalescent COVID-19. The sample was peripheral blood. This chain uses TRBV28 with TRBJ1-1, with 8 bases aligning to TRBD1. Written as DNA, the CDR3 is TGTGCCATCAGGGACAGGCTGGACACTGAAGCTTTCTTT. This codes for CAIRDRLDTEAFF.